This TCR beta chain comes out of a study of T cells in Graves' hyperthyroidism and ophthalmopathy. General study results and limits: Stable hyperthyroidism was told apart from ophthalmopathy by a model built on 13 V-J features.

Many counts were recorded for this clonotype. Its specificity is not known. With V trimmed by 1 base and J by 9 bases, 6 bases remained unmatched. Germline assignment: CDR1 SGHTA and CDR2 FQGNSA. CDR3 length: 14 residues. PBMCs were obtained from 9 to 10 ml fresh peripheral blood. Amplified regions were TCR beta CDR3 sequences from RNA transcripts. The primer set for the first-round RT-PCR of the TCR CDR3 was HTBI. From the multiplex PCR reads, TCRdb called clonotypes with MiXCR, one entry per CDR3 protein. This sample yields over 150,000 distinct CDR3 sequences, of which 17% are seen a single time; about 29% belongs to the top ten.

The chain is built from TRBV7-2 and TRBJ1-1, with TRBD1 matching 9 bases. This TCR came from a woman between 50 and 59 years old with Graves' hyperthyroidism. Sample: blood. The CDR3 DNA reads TGTGCCAGCAGCTTAGTAGGACAGGGGAGGAAAGCTTTCTTT. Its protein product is CASSLVGQGRKAFF.